The sequence of this T cell receptor (beta chain) was determined in a study of T-cell reconstitution after alpha-beta-depleted transplantation in children. It was with unique molecular identifiers that the TCRbeta library was prepared. TCRdb re-called the PCR reads with MiXCR, one entry per CDR3 protein. The sample shows about 72,000 distinct CDR3 sequences, around 6.6% of them seen only once. The junction had 7 bases not matched to a gene; V was cut back by 5 bases and J by 3 bases. The germline gives CDR1 DFQATT, CDR2 SNEGSKA (reference sequence). This CDR3 has 14 residues. Only a few counts were recorded for this clonotype.

The source is a human donor who donated a stem cell graft to a child with acute lymphoblastic leukemia. This specimen was PBMCs from the stem cell graft donor, taken from the stem cell graft. The rearrangement uses TRBV20-1 and TRBJ1-2, with TRBD1 matching over 9 bases. This CDR3 reads CSAPGTGLYYGYTF. In DNA form, the CDR3 reads TGCAGTGCTCCAGGGACAGGGCTCTACTATGGCTACACCTTC.